The 10 T cell receptor beta chains listed next were all sequenced from one sample in a study of Graves' ophthalmopathy and Graves' hyperthyroidism. Transcripts of RNA were the source for amplifying TCR beta CDR3 regions. HTBI primers were used in a first-round RT-PCR, which preceded a second-round multiplex PCR. TCRdb independently ran MiXCR on the multiplex PCR reads; one entry per CDR3 protein. The sample holds roughly 420,000 distinct CDR3 sequences, about 21% seen once. Sample: peripheral blood. Receptors originate from a woman aged 18-30 years with stable Graves' hyperthyroidism.

This clonotype was recorded at least ten times. The chain is built from TRBV12-3 or TRBV12-4 and TRBJ1-1; possible D gene TRBD1, 6 bases. This CDR3 region has 15 residues. The V end lost 3 bases, the J end lost 7 bases, and 18 bases lay between the germline ends. In DNA form, the CDR3 reads TGTGCCAGCAGTTTTTCGAGCAGGGGTCCCATTGAAGCTTTCTTT. Protein product: CASSFSSRGPIEAFF.

To note about this clonotype: Mismatch with germline at one junction end may stem from a read error. The V gene is TRBV2, the J gene TRBJ1-2; D gene unclear. Germline lookup yields CDR1 SNHLY and CDR2 FYNNEI. This CDR3 has 14 residues. CDR3: CASSVGMGIYGYTF. Here the CDR3 DNA reads TGTGCCAGCAGTGTAGGCATGGGGATCTATGGTTACACCTTC.

This clonotype was observed many times. The rearrangement joins TRBV7-8 to TRBJ1-1, with D possibly being TRBD1 (5 bases). The CDR3 has 18 residues. CDR1 is SGHVS, CDR2 FQNEAQ, per germline. Between the trimmed V and J ends, which lost 5 bases and 2 bases, there was a span of 24 bases. Here the CDR3 reads CASSPRGGSRNGNTEAFF. CDR3 DNA sequence: TGTGCCAGCAGCCCCCGGGGCGGCAGTCGAAACGGTAACACTGAAGCTTTCTTT.

The chain has TRBV6-1 and TRBJ2-7, with D perhaps matching TRBD1 (5 bases). CDR3 length: 13 amino acids. Trimming cost V 7 bases and J 0 bases, with 10 bases left between them. From germline, CDR1 is MNHNS and CDR2 SASEGT. The CDR3 sequence: CASTRQGSYEQYF. DNA for the CDR3: TGTGCCAGCACCCGGCAGGGCTCCTACGAGCAGTACTTC.

This clonotype was counted a few times. The V gene is TRBV9, the J gene TRBJ2-5; D call uncertain. The CDR3 has 13 amino acids. Germline CDR1 is SGDLS and CDR2 is YYNGEE. The V and J ends lost 2 bases and 3 bases respectively, with 8 bases between them. CDR3: CASSVGQEETQYF. CDR3 coding DNA: TGTGCCAGCAGCGTGGGCCAGGAAGAGACCCAGTACTTC.

This clonotype was counted once. The gene calls are TRBV30 and TRBJ1-1; 7 nucleotides align to TRBD1. The V gene end was trimmed by 8 bases and the J gene end by 0 bases; junction bases not matched to a gene: 6. The CDR3 totals 13 residues. Germline V gives CDR1 GTSNPN, CDR2 SVGIG (reference sequence). CDR3 DNA: TGTGCCGGTAACAGGGGATTGAACACTGAAGCTTTCTTT. This codes for CAGNRGLNTEAFF.

The table lists this clonotype with many counts. V gene TRBV20-1 combines with J gene TRBJ1-1; unclear D gene. V was shortened by 3 bases and J by 5 bases, with 19 bases between the two germline ends. Germline CDR1 reads DFQATT; CDR2 reads SNEGSKA (reference sequence). This CDR3 comprises 15 residues. CDR3 loop: CSARAPFKGGTEAFF. CDR3 DNA sequence: TGCAGTGCTAGGGCTCCATTCAAGGGTGGAACTGAAGCTTTCTTT.

The rearrangement joins TRBV6-1 to TRBJ1-1; D is unclear. CDR1 MNHNS and CDR2 SASEGT come from the germline V gene. The V end lost 1 base, the J end lost 0 bases, and 15 bases lay between the germline ends. CDR3 length equals 17 residues. CDR3 nucleotide sequence: TGTGCCAGCAGTGAAGAAGGAGGGCCCTTCTTGAACACTGAAGCTTTCTTT. As protein: CASSEEGGPFLNTEAFF.

Many counts were recorded for this clonotype. The rearrangement uses TRBV6-5 and TRBJ1-5; D is undetermined. The V gene lost 7 bases and the J gene lost 2 bases, with 15 bases spanning the gap. This CDR3 is built from 15 residues. CDR1 is MNHEY, CDR2 SVGAGI, per germline. Here the CDR3 DNA reads TGTGCCAGCACAAGTCGGGTTTTGGGCAATCAGCCCCAGCATTTT. Protein: CASTSRVLGNQPQHF.

The sample holds many counts of this clonotype. The chain has TRBV24-1 and TRBJ2-5; 7 bases are a match to TRBD1. CDR1 and CDR2 (germline): KGHDR, SFDVKD. This CDR3 contains 14 residues. V was clipped by 7 bases and J by 5 bases; unmatched bases: 9. CDR3 coding DNA: TGTGCCACCAGGGCCCCAGGGGGTCAGGAGACCCAGTACTTC. Encoded protein: CATRAPGGQETQYF.